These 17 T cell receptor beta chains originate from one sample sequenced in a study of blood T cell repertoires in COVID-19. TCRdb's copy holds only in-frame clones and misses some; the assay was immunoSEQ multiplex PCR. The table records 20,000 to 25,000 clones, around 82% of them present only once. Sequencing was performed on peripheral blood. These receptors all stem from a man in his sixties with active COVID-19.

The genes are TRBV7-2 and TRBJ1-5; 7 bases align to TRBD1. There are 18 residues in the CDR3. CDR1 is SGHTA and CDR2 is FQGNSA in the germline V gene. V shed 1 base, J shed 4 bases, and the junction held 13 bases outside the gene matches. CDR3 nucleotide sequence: TGTGCCAGCAGCTTAGTTTCGTTAGGGGGCGGTGGGAATCAGCCCCAGCATTTT. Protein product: CASSLVSLGGGGNQPQHF.

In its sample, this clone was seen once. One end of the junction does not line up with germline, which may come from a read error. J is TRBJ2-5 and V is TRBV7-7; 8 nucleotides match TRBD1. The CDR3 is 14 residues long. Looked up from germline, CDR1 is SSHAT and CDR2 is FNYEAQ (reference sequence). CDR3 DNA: TGTGCTAGCAGCTCACCCCGGACAGGGCAGACCCAGTACTTC. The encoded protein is CASSSPRTGQTQYF.

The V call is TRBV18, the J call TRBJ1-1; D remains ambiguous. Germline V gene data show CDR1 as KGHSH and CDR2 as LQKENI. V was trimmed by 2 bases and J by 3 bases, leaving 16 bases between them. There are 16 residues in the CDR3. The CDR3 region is CASSPFSRPRDTEAFF. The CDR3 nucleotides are TGTGCCAGCTCACCATTCTCAAGGCCTCGGGACACTGAAGCTTTCTTT.

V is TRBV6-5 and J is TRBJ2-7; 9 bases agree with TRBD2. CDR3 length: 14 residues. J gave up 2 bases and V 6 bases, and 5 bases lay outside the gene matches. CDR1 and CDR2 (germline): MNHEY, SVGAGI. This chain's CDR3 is CASSNGLAPYEQYF. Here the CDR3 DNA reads TGTGCCAGCAGCAACGGACTAGCGCCCTACGAGCAGTACTTC.

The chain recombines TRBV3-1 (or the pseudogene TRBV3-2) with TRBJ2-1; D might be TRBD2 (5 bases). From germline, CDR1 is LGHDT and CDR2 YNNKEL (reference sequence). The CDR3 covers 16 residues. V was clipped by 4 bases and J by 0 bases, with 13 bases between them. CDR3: CASSLGGSASYNEQFF. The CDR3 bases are TGTGCCAGCAGCCTGGGCGGTAGCGCCTCCTACAATGAGCAGTTCTTC.

The CDR3 DNA is TGTGCCAGCAGCCCGCGGGGGCTTTCTGTGGCGACCGAGCAGTACTTC. Protein product: CASSPRGLSVATEQYF. The chain employs TRBV7-9 and TRBJ2-7, with a tentative D call TRBD2 (7 bases). Trimming cost V 5 bases and J 6 bases, with 23 bases left between them. Germline-derived CDR1 and CDR2 are SEHNR and FQNEAQ (reference sequence). The CDR3 is 16 amino acids.

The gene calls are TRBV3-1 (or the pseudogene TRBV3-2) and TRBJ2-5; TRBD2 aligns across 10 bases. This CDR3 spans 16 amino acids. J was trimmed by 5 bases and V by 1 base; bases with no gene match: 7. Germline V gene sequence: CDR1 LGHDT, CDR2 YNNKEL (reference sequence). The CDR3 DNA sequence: TGTGCCAGCAGCCAAGGGCCTAGCGGGAGTTCGGAGACCCAGTACTTC. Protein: CASSQGPSGSSETQYF.

CDR3 coding DNA: TGTGCCAGCTCACCACCATCGACAGGGGGGTATGAAAAACTGTTTTTT. Translation gives CASSPPSTGGYEKLFF. The V call is TRBV18, the J call TRBJ1-4; TRBD1 agrees at 9 bases. Germline trimming cut 0 bases from V and 6 bases from J; bases unmatched to any gene: 5. Germline V gives CDR1 KGHSH, CDR2 LQKENI. CDR3 length: 16 residues.

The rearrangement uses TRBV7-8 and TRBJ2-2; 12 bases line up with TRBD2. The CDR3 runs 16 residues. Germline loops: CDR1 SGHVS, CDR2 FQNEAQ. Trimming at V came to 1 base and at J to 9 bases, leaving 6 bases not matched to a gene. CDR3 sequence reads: CASSLGGLAGGRELFF. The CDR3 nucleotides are TGTGCCAGCAGCTTAGGTGGGCTAGCGGGAGGGCGGGAGCTGTTTTTT.

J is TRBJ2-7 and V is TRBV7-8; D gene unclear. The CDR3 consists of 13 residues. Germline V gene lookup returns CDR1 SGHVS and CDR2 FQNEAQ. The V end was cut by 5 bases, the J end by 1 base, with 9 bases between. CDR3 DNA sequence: TGTGCCAGCAGCCCCCGTACTTCCTACGAGCAGTACTTC. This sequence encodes CASSPRTSYEQYF.

The CDR3 DNA sequence: TGTGCCTGGAAAAGAACTAGCGGGAGCGGGGATACGCAGTATTTT. The encoded protein is CAWKRTSGSGDTQYF. V and J are TRBV30 and TRBJ2-3; 11 bases align to TRBD2. Germline V CDR1 and CDR2: GTSNPN, SVGIG (reference sequence). CDR3 size: 15 residues. The V segment lost 4 bases and the J segment 6 bases; nucleotides outside the gene matches: 9.

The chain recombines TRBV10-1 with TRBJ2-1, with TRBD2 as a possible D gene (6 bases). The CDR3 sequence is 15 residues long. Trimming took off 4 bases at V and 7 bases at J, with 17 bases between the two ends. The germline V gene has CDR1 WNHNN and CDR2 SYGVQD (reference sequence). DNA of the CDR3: TGCGCCAGCAGTGGGGGACTTTACCCTGGGAATGAGCAGTTCTTC. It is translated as CASSGGLYPGNEQFF.

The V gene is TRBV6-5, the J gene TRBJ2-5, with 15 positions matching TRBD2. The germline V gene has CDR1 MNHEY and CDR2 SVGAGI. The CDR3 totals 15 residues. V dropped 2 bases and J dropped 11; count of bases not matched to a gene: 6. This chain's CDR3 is CASSYGLAGGREQYF. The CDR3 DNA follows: TGTGCCAGCAGTTACGGACTAGCGGGAGGGCGGGAGCAGTACTTC.

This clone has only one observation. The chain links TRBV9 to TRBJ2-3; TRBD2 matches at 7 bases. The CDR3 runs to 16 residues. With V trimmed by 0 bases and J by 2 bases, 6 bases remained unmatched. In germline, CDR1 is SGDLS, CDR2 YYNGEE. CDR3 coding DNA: TGTGCCAGCAGCGTAGTTTCTAGCGGTTACACAGATACGCAGTATTTT. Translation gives CASSVVSSGYTDTQYF.

In DNA, the CDR3 is TGTGCCAGCAGCTTAGGGGACGGGACATACGAGCAGTACTTC. It translates to CASSLGDGTYEQYF. V usage is TRBV7-2 and J usage is TRBJ2-7; possibly TRBD1 for D (6 bases). The V gene lost 1 base and the J gene lost 4 bases, with 11 bases spanning the gap. Germline CDR1 and CDR2: SGHTA and FQGNSA. The CDR3 has 14 amino acids.

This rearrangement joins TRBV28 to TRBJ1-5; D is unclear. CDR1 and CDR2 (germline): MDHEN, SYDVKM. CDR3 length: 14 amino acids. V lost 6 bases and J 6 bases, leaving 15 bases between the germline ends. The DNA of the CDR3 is TGTGCCAGCAGCCTCCCGGAACGCGGTCAGCCCCAGCATTTT. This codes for CASSLPERGQPQHF.

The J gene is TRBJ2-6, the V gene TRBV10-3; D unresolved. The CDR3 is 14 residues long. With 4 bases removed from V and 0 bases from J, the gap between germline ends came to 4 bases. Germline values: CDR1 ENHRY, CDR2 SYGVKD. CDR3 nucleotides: TGTGCCATCAGTGTCAGCTCTGGGGCCAACGTCCTGACTTTC. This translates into CAISVSSGANVLTF.